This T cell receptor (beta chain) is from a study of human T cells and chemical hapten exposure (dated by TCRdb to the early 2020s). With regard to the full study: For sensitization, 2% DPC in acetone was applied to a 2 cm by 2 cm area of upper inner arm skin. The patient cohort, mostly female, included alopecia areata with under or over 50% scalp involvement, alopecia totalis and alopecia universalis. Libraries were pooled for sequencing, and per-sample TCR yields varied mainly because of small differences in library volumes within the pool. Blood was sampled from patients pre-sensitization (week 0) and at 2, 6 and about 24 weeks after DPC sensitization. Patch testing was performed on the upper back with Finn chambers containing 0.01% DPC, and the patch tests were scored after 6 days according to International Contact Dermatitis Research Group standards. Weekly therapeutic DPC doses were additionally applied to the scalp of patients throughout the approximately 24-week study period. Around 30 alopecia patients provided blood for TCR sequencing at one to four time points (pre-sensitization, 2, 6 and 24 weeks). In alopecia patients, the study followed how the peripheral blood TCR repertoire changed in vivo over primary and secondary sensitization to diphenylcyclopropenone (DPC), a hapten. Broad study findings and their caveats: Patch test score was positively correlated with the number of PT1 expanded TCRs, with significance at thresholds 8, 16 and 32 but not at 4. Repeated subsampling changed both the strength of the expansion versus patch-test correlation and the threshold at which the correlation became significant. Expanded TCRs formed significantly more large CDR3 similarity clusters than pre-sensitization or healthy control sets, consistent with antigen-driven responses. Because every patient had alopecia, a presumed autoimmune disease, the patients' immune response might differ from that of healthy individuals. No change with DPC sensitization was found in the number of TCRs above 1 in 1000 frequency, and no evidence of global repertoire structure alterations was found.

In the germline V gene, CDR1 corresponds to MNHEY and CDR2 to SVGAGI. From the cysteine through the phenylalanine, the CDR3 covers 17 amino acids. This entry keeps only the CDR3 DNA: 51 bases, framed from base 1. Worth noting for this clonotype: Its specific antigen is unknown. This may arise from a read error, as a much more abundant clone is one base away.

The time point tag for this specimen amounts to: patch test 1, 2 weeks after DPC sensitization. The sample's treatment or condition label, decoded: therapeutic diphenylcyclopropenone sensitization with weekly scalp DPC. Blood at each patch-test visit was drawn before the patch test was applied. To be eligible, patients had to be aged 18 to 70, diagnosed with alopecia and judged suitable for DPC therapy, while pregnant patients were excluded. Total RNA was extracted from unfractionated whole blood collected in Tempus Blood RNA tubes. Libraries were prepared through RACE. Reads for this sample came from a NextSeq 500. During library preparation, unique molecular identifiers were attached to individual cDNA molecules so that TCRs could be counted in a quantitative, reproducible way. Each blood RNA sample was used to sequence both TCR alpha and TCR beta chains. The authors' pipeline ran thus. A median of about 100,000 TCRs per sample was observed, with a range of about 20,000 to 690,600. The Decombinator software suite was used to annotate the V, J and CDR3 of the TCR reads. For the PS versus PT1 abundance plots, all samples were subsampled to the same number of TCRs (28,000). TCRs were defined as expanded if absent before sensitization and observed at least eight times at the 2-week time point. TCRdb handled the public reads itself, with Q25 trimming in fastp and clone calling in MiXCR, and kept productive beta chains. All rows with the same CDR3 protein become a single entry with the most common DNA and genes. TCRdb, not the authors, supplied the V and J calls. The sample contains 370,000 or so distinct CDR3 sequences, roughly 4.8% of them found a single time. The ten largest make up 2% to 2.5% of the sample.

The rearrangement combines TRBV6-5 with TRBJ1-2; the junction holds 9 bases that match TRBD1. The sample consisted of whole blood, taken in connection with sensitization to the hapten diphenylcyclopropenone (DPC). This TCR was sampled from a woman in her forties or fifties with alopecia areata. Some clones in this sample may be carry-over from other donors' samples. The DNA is TGTGCCAGCAGTTACTTAGCTATCCGGACAGGGGCCTATGGCTACCCCTTC. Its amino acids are CASSYLAIRTGAYGYPF.